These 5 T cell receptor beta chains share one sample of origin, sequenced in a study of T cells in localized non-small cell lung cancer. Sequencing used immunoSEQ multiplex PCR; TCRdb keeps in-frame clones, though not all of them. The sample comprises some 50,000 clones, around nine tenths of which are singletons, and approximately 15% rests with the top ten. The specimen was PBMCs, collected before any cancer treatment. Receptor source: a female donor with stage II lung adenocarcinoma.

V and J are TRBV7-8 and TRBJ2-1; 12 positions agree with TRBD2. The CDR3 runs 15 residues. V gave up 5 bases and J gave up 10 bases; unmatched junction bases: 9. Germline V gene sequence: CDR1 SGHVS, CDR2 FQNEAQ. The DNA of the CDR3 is TGTGCCAGCAGCGCCGCTAGCGGGGGGGGTCCCGAGCAGTTCTTC. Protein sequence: CASSAASGGGPEQFF.

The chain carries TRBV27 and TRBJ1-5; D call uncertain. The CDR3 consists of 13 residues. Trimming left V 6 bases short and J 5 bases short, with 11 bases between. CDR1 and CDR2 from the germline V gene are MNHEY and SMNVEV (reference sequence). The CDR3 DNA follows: TGTGCCAGCAGCTTACCGCAGGATCAGCCCCAGCATTTT. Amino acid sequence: CASSLPQDQPQHF.

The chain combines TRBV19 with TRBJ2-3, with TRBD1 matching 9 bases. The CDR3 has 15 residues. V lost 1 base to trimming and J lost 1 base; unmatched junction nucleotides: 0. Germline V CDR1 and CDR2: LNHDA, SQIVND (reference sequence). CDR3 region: CASSIGTGGTDTQYF. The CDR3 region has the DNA TGTGCCAGTAGTATAGGGACAGGGGGCACAGATACGCAGTATTTT.

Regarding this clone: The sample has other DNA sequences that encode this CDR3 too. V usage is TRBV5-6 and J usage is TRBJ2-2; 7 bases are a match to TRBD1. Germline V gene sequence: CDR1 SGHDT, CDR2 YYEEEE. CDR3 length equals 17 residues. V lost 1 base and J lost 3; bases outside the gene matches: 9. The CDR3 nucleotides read TGTGCCAGCAGCTTGTCTCCCGGACAGGCGGACACCGGGGAGCTGTTTTTT. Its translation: CASSLSPGQADTGELFF. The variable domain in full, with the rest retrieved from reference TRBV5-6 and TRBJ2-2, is DAGVTQSPTHLIKTRGQQVTLRCSPKSGHDTVSWYQQALGQGPQFIFQYYEEEERQRGNFPDRFSGHQFPNYSSELNVNALLLGDSALYLCASSLSPGQADTGELFFGEGSRLTVL.

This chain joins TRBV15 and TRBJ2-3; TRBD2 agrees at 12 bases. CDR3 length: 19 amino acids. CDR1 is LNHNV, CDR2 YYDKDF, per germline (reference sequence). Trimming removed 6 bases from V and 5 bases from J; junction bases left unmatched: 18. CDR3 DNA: TGTGCCACCAGTACCCTACAAGATCTAGCGGGGGGGCGTAGAGATACGCAGTATTTT. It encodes CATSTLQDLAGGRRDTQYF.